One sample yielded the 3 T cell receptor beta chains listed below, sequenced in a study of early T cells in non-severe SARS-CoV-2 infection. Via MiXCR, TCRdb re-called the 5' RACE reads, giving one row per CDR3 protein. The sample holds 50,000 to 60,000 distinct CDR3 sequences, roughly 9.6% seen once. Sequencing was done on a sample of whole blood. These receptors were collected from an adult who was a healthcare worker with PCR-confirmed SARS-CoV-2 infection or an uninfected control (not recorded which).

This chain joins TRBV7-2 and TRBJ1-3, with no clear D. Germline V lookup: CDR1 SGHTA, CDR2 FQGNSA. This CDR3 is built from 14 residues. Trimming shortened V by 5 bases and J by 4 bases, and 12 bases separated the two germline ends. The CDR3 sequence is CASSPPALGNTIYF. CDR3 DNA sequence: TGTGCCAGCAGCCCCCCTGCTCTGGGAAACACCATATATTTT.

This clonotype was detected a few times. The chain combines TRBV2 with TRBJ2-7, with D possibly matching TRBD2 (5 bases). This CDR3 contains 13 residues. The germline CDR1 and CDR2 sequences are SNHLY and FYNNEI. Trimming left V 5 bases short and J 3 bases short, with 11 bases between. The CDR3 is CASSFTSFYEQYF. The CDR3 nucleotides are TGTGCCAGCAGTTTTACTAGTTTCTACGAGCAGTACTTC.

The V and J genes are TRBV20-1 and TRBJ1-6; D not certain. CDR1 DFQATT and CDR2 SNEGSKA come from the germline V gene (reference sequence). Deletions cut 0 bases from V and 14 bases from J, with 14 bases between. The CDR3 is 13 residues long. CDR3 nucleotide sequence: TGCAGTGCTAGAGATGGGAGGCGCGTCTCCCTCCACTTT. Its protein product is CSARDGRRVSLHF.